The clone carrying this T cell receptor beta chain was seen at least ten times. This entry is derived from a study of human T cells and chemical hapten exposure. It was the library that attached unique molecular identifiers to individual cDNA molecules. Using its own MiXCR run on the RACE reads, TCRdb lists one record per CDR3 protein. The sample comprises approximately 34,000 distinct CDR3 sequences, 5% to 8% of which are singletons, and about 10% rests with the top ten. V was pared by 0 bases and J by 6 bases, with 14 bases between. The CDR3 consists of 15 residues. Germline V gene lookup returns CDR1 LGHNA and CDR2 YSLEER. Described time point: patch test 1, 2 weeks after DPC sensitization. Treatment denoted: therapeutic diphenylcyclopropenone sensitization with weekly scalp DPC. It was from unfractionated whole blood that total RNA was extracted.

The source was whole blood, collected in connection with sensitization to the hapten diphenylcyclopropenone (DPC). The clonotype was recovered from a woman in her twenties or thirties with alopecia areata. Some clones in this sample may be carry-over from other donors' samples. V and J are TRBV4-3 and TRBJ1-2; possibly TRBD1 for D (6 bases). The CDR3: CASSQDLRTVNGYTF. DNA for the CDR3: TGCGCCAGCAGCCAAGATCTAAGGACAGTAAATGGCTACACCTTC.